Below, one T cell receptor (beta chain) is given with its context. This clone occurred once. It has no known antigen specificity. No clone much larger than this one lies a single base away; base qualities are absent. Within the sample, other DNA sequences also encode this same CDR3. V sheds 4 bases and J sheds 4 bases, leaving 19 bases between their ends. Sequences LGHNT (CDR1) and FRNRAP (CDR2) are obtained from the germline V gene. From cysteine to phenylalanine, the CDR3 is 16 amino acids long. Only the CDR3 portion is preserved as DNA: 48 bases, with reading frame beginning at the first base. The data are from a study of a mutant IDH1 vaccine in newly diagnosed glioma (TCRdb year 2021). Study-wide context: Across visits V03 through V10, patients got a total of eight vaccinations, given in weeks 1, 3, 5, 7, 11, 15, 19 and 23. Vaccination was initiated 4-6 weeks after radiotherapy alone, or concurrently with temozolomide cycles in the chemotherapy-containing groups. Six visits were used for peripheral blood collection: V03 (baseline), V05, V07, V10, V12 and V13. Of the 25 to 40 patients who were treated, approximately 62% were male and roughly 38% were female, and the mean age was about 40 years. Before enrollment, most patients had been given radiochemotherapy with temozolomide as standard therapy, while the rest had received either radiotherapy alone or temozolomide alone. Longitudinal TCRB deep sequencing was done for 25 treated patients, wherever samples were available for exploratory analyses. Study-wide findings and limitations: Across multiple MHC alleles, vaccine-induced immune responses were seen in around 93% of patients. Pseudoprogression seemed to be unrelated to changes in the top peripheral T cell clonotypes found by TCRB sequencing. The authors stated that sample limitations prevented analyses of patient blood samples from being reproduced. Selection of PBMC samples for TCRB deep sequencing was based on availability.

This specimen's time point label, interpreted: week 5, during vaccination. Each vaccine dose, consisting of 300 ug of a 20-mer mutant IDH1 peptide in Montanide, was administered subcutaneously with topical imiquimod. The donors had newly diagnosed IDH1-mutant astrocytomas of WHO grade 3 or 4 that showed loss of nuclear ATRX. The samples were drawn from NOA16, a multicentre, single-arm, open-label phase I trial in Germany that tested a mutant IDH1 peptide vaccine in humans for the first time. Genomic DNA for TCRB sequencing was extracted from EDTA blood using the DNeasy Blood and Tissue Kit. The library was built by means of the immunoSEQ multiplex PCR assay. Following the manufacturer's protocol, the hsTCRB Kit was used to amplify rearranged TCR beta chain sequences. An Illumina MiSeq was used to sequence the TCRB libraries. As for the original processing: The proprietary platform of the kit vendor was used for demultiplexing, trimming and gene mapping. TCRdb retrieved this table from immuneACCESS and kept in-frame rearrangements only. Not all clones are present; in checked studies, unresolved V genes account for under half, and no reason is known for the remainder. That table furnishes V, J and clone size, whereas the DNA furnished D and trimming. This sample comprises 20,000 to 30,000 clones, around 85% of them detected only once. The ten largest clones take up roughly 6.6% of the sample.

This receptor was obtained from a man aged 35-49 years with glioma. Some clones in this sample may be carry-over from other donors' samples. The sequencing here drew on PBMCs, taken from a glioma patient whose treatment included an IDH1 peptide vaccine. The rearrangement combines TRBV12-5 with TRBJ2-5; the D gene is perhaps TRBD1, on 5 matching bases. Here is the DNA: TGTGCTAGTGGTTCTATAATTACCCGGCAGGGAGAGACCCAGTACTTC. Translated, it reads CASGSIITRQGETQYF.